This T cell receptor beta chain originates from a study of Graves' ophthalmopathy and Graves' hyperthyroidism. Overall study context: Stable hyperthyroid donors showed no ophthalmopathy during 18 months follow-up.

Newly diagnosed hyperthyroidism donors, aged 18 to 65, duration under 2 months. Other autoimmune diseases, uncontrolled infections, pregnancy or lactation led to the exclusion of patients. The diagnostic workup employed clinical symptoms, serum thyroxine, TRAb, thyroid ultrasound and orbital computed tomography. RNA transcripts provided the template for amplifying TCR beta CDR3 regions. HTBI primers were employed in first-round RT-PCR, then a second-round multiplex PCR followed. MiXCR was run by TCRdb on the multiplex PCR reads, yielding one entry per CDR3 protein. The sample comprises more than 1,000,000 distinct CDR3 sequences, about 40% of which are singletons, and 11% rests with the top ten. There are 16 residues in the CDR3. Germline V gene sequence: CDR1 ENHRY, CDR2 SYGVKD. Trimming took 4 bases from V and 7 from J, leaving 17 bases between them.

Specimen: peripheral blood or thyroid tissue (not recorded which). The chain has TRBV10-3 and TRBJ1-6; perhaps TRBD1 as D (5 bases). The origin of this receptor is an adult man with Graves' hyperthyroidism. As DNA, the CDR3 is TGTGCCATCAGTGTGAGGATGGTACAGGAGAATTCACCCCTCCACTTT. The encoded protein is CAISVRMVQENSPLHF.